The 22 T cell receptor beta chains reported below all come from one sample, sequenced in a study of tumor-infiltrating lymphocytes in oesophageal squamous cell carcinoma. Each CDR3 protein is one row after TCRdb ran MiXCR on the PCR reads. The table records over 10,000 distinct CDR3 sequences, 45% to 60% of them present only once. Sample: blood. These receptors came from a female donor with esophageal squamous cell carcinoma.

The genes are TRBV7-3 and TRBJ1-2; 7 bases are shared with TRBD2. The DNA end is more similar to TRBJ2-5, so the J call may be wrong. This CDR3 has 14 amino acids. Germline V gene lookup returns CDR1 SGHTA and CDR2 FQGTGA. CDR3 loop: CASSLRRGRETQYF. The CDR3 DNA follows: TGTGCCAGCAGCTTACGGCGGGGGAGGGAGACCCAGTACTTC.

CDR3: CASSIQPQHF. CDR3 coding DNA: TGTGCCAGCTCAATCCAGCCCCAGCATTTT. V gene TRBV6-1 combines with J gene TRBJ1-5; D uncertain. There are 10 residues in the CDR3. V was pared by 8 bases and J by 7 bases, with 6 bases between. Germline CDR1 reads MNHNS; CDR2 reads SASEGT.

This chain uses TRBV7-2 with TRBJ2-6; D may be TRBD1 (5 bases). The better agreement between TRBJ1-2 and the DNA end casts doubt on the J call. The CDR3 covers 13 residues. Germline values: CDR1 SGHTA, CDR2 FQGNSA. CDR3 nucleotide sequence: TGTGCCAGCAGCTTAATGGGGGGCTATGGCTACACCTTC. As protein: CASSLMGGYGYTF.

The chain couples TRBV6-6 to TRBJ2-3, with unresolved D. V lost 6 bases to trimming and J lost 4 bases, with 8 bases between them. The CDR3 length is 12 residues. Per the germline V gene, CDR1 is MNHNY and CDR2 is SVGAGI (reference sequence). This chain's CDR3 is CASSSPSDTQYF. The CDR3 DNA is TGTGCCAGCAGCTCCCCGTCAGATACGCAGTATTTT.

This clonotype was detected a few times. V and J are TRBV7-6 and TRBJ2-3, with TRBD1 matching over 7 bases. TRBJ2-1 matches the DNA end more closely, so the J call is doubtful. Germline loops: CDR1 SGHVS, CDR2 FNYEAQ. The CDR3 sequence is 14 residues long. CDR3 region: CASSFGTARREQFF. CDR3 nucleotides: TGTGCCAGCAGCTTTGGGACAGCCCGCCGGGAGCAGTTCTTC.

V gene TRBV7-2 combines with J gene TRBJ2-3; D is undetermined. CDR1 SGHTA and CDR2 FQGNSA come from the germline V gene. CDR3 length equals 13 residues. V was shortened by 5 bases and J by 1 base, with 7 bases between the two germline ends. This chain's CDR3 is CASSPSRTDTQYF. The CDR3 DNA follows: TGTGCCAGCAGCCCTAGTCGCACAGATACGCAGTATTTT.

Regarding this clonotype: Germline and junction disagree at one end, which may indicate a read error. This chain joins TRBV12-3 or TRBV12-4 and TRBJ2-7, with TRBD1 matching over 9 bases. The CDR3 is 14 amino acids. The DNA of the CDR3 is TGTGCCAGCAGCCCCACAGGGGGCGGTTCACCCCTCCACTTC. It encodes CASSPTGGGSPLHF.

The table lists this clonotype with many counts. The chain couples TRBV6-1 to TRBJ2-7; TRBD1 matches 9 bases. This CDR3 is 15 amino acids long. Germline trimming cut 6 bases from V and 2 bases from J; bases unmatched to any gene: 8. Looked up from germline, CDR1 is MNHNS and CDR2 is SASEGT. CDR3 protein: CASSGPGQGTYEQYF. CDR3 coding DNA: TGTGCCAGCAGCGGCCCGGGACAGGGAACCTACGAGCAGTACTTC.

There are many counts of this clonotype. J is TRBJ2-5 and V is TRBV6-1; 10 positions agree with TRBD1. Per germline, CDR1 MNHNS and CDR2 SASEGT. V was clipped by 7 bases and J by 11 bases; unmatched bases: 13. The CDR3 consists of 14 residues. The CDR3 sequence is CASTRDRGNNEQYF. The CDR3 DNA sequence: TGTGCCAGCACCCGGGACAGGGGAAACAATGAGCAGTACTTC.

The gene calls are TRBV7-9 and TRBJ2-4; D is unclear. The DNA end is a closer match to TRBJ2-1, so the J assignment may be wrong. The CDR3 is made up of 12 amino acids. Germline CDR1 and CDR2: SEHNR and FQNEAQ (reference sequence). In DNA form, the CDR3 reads TGTGCCAGCAGCTCACTGCGGTACGAGCAGTTCTTC. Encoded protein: CASSSLRYEQFF.

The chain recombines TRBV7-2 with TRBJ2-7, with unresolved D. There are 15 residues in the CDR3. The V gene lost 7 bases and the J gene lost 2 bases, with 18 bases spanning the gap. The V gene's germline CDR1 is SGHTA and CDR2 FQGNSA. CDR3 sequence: CASTLSWARTYEQYF. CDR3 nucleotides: TGTGCCAGCACCCTCTCATGGGCGAGAACCTACGAGCAGTACTTC.

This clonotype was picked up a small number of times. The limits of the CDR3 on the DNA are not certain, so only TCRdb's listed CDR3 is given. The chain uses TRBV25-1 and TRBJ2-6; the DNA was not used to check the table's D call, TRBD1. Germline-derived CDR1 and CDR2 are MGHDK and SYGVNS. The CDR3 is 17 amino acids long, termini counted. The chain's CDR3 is CASSEGGQAQLWLHLRF.

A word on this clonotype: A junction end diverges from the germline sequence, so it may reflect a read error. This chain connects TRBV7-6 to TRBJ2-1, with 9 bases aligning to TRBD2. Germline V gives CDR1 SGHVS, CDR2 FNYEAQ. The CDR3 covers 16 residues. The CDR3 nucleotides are TGTGCTAGCAGCTTAGCGGGGGCTAGCGGGGTTGATGAGCAGTTCTTC. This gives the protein CASSLAGASGVDEQFF.

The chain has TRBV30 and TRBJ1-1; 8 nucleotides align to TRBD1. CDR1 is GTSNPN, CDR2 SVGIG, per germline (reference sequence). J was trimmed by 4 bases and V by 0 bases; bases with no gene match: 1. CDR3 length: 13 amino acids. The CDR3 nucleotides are TGTGCCTGGAGTGTGGGACAGGCCACTGAAGCTTTCTTT. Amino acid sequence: CAWSVGQATEAFF.

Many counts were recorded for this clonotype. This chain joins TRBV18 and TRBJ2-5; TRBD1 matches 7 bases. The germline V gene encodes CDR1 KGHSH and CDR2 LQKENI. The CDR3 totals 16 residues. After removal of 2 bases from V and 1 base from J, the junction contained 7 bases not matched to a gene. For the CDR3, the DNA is TGTGCCAGCTCACCAATCCTCGACAGGGCCCAAGAGACCCAGTACTTC. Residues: CASSPILDRAQETQYF.

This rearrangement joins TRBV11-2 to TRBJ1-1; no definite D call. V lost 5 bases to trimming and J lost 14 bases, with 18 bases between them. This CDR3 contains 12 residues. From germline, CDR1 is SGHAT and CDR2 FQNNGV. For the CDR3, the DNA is TGTGCCAGCAGCCTTCCGTGGAATGAGCAGTTCTTT. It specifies CASSLPWNEQFF. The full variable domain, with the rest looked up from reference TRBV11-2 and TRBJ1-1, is EAGVAQSPRYKIIEKRQSVAFWCNPISGHATLYWYQQILGQGPKLLIQFQNNGVVDDSQLPKDRFSAERLKGVDSTLKIQPAKLEDSAVYLCASSLPWNEQFFGQGTRLTVV.

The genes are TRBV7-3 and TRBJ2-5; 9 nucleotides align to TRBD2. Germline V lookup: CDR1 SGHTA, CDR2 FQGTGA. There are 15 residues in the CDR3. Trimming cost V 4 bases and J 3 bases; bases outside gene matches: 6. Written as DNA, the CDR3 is TGTGCCAGCAGCTATCTAGCGGGGACTAAAGAGACCCAGTACTTC. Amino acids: CASSYLAGTKETQYF.

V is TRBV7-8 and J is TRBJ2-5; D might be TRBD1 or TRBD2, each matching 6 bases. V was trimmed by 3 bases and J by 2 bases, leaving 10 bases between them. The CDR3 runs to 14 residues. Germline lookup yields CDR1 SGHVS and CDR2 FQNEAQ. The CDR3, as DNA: TGTGCCAGCAGCTTCGGAGGGGGGCAAGAGACCCAGTACTTC. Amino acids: CASSFGGGQETQYF.

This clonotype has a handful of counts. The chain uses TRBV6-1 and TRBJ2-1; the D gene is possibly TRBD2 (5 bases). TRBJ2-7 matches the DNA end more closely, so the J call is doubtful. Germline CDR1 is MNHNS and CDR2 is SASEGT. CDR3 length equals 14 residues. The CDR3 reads CASSEVRRSYEQYF. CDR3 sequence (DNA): TGTGCCAGCAGTGAAGTAAGGAGGAGCTACGAGCAGTACTTC.

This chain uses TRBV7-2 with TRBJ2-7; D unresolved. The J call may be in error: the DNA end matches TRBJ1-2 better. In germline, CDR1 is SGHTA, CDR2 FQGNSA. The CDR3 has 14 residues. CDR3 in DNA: TGTGCCAGCAGCTTATCCGCCGGGAACTATGGCTACACCTTC. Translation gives CASSLSAGNYGYTF.

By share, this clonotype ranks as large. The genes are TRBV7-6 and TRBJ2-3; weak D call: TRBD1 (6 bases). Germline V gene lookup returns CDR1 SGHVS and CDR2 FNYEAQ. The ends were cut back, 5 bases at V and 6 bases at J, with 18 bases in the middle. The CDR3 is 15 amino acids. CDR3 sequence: CASSQWLGQGDTQYF. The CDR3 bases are TGTGCCAGCAGCCAGTGGCTAGGCCAGGGGGATACGCAGTATTTT.

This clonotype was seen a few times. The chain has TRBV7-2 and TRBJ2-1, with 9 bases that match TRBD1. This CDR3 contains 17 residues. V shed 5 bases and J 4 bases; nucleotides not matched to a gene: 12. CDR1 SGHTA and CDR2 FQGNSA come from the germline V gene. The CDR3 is CASSLPTGTGNYNEQFF. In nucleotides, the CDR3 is TGTGCCAGCAGCCTTCCCACCGGGACAGGGAATTACAATGAGCAGTTCTTC.